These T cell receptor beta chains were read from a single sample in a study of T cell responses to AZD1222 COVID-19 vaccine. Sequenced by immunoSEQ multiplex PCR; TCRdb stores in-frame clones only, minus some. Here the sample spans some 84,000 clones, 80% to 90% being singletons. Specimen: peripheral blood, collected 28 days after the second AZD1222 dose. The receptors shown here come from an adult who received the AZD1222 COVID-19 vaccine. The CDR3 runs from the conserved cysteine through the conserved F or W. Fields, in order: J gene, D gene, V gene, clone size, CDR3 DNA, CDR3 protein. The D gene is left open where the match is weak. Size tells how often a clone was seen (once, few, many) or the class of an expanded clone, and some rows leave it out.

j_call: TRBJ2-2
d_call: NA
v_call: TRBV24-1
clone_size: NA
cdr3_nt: TGTGCCACCCGGGTATCCAAAACCGGGGAGCTGTTTTTT
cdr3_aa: CATRVSKTGELFF

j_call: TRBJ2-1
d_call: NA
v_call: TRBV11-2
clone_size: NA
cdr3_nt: TGTGCCAGCAGCTTATTAGGGAACCCGGCGGATGAGCAGTTCTTC
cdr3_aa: CASSLLGNPADEQFF

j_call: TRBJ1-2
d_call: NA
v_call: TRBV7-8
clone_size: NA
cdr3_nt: TGTGCCAGCAGCCCCGAGCAGGGCTATGGCTACACCTTC
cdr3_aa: CASSPEQGYGYTF

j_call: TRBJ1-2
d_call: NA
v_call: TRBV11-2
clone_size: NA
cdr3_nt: TGTGCCAGCAGCTTGGTTTTGGACAGCGGTGCTTTGGGTGGCTACACCTTC
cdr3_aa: CASSLVLDSGALGGYTF

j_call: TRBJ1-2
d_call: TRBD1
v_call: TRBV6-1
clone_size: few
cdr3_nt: TGTGCCAGCAGTGTCCGGGACAGGAGGGCGACGAACTATGGCTACACCTTC
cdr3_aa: CASSVRDRRATNYGYTF

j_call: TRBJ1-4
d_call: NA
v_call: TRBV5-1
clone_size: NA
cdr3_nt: TGCGCCAGCGCCCTTGGCGGTTCGGGGGATAGTGAAAAACTGTTTTTT
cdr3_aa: CASALGGSGDSEKLFF

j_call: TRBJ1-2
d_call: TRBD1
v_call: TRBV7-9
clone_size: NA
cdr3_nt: TGTGCCAGCAGCCCCACCACCGGGACAGGTCGCTGGTCCTATGGCTACACCTTC
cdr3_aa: CASSPTTGTGRWSYGYTF

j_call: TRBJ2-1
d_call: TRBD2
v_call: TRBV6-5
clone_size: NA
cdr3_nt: TGTGCCAGCAGGGGCGGGACTAGCGGGACTCCACGGTTCTTC
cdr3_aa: CASRGGTSGTPRFF

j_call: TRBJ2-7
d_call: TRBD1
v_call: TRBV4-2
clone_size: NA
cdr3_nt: TGTGCCAGCAGCCAGGGACAGGTTTCCTACGAGCAGTACTTC
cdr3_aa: CASSQGQVSYEQYF

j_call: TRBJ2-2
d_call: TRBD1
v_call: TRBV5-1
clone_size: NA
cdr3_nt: TGCGCCAGCAGCTTAGGGACAGGAAGCTTTAACACCGGGGAGCTGTTTTTT
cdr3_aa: CASSLGTGSFNTGELFF

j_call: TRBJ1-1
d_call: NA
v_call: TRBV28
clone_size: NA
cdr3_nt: TGTGCCAGCAGTACGGGTCCCGGGAACACTGAAGCTTTCTTT
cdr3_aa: CASSTGPGNTEAFF

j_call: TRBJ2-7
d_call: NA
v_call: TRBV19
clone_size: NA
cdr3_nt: TGTGCCAGTACCCCGAAGGGAAATCTTGGGTACGAGCAGTACTTC
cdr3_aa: CASTPKGNLGYEQYF